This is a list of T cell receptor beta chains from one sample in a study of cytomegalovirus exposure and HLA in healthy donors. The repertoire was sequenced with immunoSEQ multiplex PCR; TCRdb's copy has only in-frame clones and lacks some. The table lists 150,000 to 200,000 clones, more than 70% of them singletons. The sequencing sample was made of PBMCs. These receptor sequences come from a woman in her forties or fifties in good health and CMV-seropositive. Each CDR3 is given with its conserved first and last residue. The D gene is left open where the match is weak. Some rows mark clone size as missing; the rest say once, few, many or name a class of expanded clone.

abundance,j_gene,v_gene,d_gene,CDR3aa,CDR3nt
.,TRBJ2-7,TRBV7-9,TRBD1,CASSLTRTGGEQYF,TGTGCCAGCAGCTTGACCCGGACAGGGGGCGAGCAGTACTTC
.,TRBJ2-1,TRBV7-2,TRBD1,CASSSDKGARPYNEQFF,TGTGCCAGCAGCTCAGACAAGGGGGCCCGACCCTACAATGAGCAGTTCTTC
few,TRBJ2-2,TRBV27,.,CASSRLAGELFF,TGTGCCAGCAGTCGACTGGCCGGGGAGCTGTTTTTT
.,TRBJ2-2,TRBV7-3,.,CASSLARSIYPGELFF,TGTGCCAGCAGCTTAGCGAGGTCCATCTATCCCGGGGAGCTGTTTTTT
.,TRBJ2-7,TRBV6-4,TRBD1,CASTMGGTGGHEQYF,TGTGCCAGCACCATGGGGGGGACAGGGGGCCACGAGCAGTACTTC
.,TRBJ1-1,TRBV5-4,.,CASSLDIPTGSTEAFF,TGTGCCAGCAGCTTGGATATCCCCACAGGGAGCACTGAAGCTTTCTTT
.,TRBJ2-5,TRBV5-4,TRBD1,CASSSGTGREETQYF,TGTGCCAGCAGCTCGGGGACAGGGCGCGAAGAGACCCAGTACTTC
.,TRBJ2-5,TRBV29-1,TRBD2,CSVGASGQETQYF,TGCAGCGTTGGGGCTAGCGGCCAAGAGACCCAGTACTTC
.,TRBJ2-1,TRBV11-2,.,CASSLVQLVSNEQFF,TGTGCCAGCAGCTTAGTTCAGCTAGTCTCCAATGAGCAGTTCTTC
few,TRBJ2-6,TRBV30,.,CAWSASVDRRSPVLTF,TGTGCCTGGAGTGCGTCCGTAGACAGGAGAAGCCCCGTCCTGACTTTC
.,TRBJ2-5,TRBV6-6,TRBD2,CASSYGLAGARATQYF,TGTGCCAGCAGTTACGGACTAGCGGGAGCTCGGGCGACCCAGTACTTC
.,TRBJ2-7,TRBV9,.,CASSPQVGRREQYF,TGTGCCAGCAGCCCGCAAGTGGGGAGGAGGGAGCAGTACTTC
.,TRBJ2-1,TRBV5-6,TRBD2,CASSRPDSGLDNEQFF,TGTGCCAGCAGCCGGCCCGATAGCGGGCTTGACAATGAGCAGTTCTTC
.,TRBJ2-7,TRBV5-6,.,CASSLRSHSSYEQYF,TGTGCCAGCAGCTTGCGTTCTCACAGCTCCTACGAGCAGTACTTC
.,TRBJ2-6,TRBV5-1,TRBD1,CASSHTGEGANVLTF,TGCGCCAGCAGTCATACAGGGGAGGGGGCCAACGTCCTGACTTTC
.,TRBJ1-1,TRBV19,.,CASSISLDIEAFF,TGTGCCAGTAGTATAAGCCTGGACATTGAAGCTTTCTTT
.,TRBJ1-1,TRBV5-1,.,CASSLGEGGSTEAFF,TGCGCCAGCAGCTTGGGTGAGGGGGGGTCCACTGAAGCTTTCTTT